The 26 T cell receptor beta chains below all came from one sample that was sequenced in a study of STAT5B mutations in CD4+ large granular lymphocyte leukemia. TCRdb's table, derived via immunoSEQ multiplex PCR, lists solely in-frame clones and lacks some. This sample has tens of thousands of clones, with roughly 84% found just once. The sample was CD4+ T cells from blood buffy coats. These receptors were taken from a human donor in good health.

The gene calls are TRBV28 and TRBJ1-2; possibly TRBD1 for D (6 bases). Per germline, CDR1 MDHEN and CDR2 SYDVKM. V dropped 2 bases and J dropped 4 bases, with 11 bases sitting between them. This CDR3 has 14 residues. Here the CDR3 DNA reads TGTGCCAGCAGTTTAGGGTGGGGGCCCTATGGCTACACCTTC. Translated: CASSLGWGPYGYTF.

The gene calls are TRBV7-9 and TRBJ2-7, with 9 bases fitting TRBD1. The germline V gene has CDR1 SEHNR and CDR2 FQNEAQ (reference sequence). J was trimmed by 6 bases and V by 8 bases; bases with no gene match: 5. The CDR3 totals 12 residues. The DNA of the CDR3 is TGTGCCAGCGGAACAGGGGGCTTCGAGCAGTACTTC. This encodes CASGTGGFEQYF. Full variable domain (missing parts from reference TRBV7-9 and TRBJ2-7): DTGVSQNPRHKITKRGQNVTFRCDPISEHNRLYWYRQTLGQGPEFLTYFQNEAQLEKSRLLSDRFSAERPKGSFSTLEIQRTEQGDSAMYLCASGTGGFEQYFGPGTRLTVT.

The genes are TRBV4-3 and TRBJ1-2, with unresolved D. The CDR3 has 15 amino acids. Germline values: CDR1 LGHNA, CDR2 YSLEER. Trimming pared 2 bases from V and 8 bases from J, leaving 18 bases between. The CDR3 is CASSQSARLFGGYTF. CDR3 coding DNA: TGCGCCAGCAGCCAAAGTGCCCGCCTCTTCGGGGGCTACACCTTC.

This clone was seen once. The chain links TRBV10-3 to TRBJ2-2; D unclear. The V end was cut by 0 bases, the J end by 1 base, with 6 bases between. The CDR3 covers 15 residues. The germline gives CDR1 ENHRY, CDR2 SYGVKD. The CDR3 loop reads CAISESTGNTGELFF. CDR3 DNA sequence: TGTGCCATCAGTGAGTCTACGGGGAACACCGGGGAGCTGTTTTTT.

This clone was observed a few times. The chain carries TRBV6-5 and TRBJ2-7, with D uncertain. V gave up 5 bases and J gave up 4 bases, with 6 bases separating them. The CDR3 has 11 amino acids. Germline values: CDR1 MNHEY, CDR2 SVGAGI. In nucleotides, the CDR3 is TGTGCCAGCAGTACCTCATACGAGCAGTACTTC. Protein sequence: CASSTSYEQYF.

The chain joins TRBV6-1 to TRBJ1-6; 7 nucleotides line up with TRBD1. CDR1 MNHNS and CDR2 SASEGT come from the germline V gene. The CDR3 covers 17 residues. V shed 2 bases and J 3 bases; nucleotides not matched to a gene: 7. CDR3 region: CASSESRTGNYNSPLHF. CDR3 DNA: TGTGCCAGCAGTGAATCCCGGACAGGCAACTATAATTCACCCCTCCACTTT.

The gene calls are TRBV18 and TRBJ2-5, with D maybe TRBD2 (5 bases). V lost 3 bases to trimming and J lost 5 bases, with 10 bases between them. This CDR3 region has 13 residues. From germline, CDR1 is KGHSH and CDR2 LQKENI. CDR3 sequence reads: CASSPGVGETQYF. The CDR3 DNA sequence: TGTGCCAGCTCACCGGGAGTAGGGGAGACCCAGTACTTC.

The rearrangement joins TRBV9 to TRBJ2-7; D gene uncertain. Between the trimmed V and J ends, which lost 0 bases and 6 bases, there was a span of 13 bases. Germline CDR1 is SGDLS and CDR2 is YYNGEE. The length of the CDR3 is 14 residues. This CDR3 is CASSVANYIGEQYF. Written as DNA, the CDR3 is TGTGCCAGCAGCGTAGCTAACTATATCGGCGAGCAGTACTTC.

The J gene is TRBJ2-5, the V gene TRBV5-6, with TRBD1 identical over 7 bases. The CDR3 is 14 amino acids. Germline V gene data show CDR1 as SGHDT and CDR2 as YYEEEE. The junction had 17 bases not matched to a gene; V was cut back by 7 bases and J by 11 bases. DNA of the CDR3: TGTGCCAGCCGCCGACAGGGAACAAACTTAGAGCAGTACTTC. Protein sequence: CASRRQGTNLEQYF.

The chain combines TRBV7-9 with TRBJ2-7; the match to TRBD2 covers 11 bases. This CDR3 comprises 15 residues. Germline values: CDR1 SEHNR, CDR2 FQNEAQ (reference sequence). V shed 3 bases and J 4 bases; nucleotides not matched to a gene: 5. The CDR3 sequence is CASSLSLAGGYEQYF. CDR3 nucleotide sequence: TGTGCCAGCAGCTTGTCCTTAGCGGGAGGGTACGAGCAGTACTTC.

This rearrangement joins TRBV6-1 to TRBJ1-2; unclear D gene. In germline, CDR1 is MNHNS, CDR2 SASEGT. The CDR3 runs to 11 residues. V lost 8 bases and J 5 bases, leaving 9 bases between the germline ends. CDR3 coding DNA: TGTGCCAGCCAGGAGAATTATGGCTACACCTTC. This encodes CASQENYGYTF.

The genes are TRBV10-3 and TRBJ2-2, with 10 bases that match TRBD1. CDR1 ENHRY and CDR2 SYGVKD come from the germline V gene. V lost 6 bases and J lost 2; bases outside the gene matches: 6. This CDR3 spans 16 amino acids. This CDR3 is CAISRRTGGNTGELFF. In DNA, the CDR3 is TGTGCCATCAGCCGCCGGACAGGGGGAAACACCGGGGAGCTGTTTTTT.

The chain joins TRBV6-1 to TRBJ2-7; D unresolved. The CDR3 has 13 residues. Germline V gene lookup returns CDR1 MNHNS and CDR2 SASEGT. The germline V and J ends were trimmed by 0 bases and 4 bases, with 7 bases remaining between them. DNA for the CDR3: TGTGCCAGCAGTGAAGCGCGAGGATACGAGCAGTACTTC. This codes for CASSEARGYEQYF.

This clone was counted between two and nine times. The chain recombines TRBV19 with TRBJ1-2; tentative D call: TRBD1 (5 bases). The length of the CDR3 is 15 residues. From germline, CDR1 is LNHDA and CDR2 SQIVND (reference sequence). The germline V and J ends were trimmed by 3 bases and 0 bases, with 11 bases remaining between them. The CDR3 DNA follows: TGTGCCAGTAGTATGTCCGTGGGACCTAACTATGGCTACACCTTC. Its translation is CASSMSVGPNYGYTF.

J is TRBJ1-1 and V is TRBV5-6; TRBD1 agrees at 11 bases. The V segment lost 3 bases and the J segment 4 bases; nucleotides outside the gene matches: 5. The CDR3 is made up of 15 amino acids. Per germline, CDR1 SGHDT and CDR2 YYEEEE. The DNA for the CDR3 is TGTGCCAGCAGCTGGTCCGGGACAGGGGGCACTGAAGCTTTCTTT. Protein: CASSWSGTGGTEAFF.

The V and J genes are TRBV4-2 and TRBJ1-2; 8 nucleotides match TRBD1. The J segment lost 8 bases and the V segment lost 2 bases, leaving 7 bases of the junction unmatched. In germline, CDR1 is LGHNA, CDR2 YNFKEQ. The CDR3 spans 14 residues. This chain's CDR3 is CASSQQGAGKGYTF. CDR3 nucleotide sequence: TGTGCCAGCAGCCAACAGGGGGCCGGAAAAGGCTACACCTTC.

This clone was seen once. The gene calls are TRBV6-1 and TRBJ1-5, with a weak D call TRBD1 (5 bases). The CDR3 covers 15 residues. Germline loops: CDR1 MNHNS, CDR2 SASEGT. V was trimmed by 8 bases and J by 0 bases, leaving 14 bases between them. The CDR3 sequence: CASLDRIYSNQPQHF. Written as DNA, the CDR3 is TGTGCCAGCCTCGACAGAATTTATAGCAATCAGCCCCAGCATTTT.

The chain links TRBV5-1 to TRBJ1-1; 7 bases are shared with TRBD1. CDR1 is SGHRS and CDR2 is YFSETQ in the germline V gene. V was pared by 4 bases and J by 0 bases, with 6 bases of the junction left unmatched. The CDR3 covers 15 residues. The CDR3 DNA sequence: TGCGCCAGCAGCGGCCCAGGGGGAGTGAACACTGAAGCTTTCTTT. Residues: CASSGPGGVNTEAFF.

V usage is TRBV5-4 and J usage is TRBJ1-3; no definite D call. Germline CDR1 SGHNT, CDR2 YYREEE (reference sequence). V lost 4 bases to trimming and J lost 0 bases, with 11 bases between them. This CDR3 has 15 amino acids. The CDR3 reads CASSAEDSSGNTIYF. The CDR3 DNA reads TGTGCCAGCAGCGCCGAAGATAGCTCTGGAAACACCATATATTTT.

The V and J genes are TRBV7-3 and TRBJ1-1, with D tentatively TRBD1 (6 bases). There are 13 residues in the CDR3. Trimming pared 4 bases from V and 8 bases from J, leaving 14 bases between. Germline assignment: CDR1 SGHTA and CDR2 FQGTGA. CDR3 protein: CASSSTGSREAFF. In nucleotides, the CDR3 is TGTGCCAGCAGCTCGACAGGCTCTCGGGAAGCTTTCTTT.

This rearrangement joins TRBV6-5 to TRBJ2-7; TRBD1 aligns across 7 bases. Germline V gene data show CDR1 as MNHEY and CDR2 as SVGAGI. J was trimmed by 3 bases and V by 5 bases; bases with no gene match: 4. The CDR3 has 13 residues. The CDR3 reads CASSRDSFYEQYF. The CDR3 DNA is TGTGCCAGCAGTCGGGACAGCTTCTACGAGCAGTACTTC.

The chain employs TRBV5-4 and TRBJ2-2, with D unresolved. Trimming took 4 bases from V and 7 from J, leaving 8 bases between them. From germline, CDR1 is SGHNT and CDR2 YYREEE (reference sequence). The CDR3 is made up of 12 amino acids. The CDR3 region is CASSVDVGELFF. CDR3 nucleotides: TGTGCCAGCAGCGTGGATGTCGGGGAGCTGTTTTTT.

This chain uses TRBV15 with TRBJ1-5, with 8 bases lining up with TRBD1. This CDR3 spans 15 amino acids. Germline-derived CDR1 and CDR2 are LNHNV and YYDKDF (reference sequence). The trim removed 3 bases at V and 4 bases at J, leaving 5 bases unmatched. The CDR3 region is CATSRQGAGNQPQHF. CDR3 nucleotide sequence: TGTGCCACCAGCAGGCAGGGGGCTGGGAATCAGCCCCAGCATTTT.

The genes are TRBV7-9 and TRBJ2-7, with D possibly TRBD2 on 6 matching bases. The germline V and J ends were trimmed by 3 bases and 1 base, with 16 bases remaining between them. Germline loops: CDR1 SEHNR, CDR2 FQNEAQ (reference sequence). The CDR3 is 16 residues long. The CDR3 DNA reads TGTGCCAGCAGCTTCGGGTCGGTAGCGGATTCCTACGAGCAGTACTTC. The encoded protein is CASSFGSVADSYEQYF.

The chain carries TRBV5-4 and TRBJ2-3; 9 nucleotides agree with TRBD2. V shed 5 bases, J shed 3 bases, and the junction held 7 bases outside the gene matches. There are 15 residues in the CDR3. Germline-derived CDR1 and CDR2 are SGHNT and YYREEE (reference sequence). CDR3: CASSIGTSLTDTQYF. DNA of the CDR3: TGTGCCAGCAGTATAGGGACTAGCCTAACAGATACGCAGTATTTT.

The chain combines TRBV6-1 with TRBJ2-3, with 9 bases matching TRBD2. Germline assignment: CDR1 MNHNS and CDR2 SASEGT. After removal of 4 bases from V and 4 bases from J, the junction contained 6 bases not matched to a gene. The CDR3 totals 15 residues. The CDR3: CASSAAASGADTQYF. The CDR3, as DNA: TGTGCCAGCAGTGCGGCTGCTAGCGGGGCAGATACGCAGTATTTT.